The present T cell receptor (beta chain) was sequenced within a study of graft-versus-host responses after intestinal transplantation. About the research overall: Recipients had multivisceral, liver-intestinal, or isolated intestinal transplants. All recipients were given anti-thymocyte globulin induction, and tacrolimus and steroids were then administered for 2 to 4 years.

Here immunoSEQ multiplex PCR was the method, and the copy in TCRdb shows in-frame clones only, minus some. The table includes about 93,000 clones, approximately 92% detected once. Germline V lookup: CDR1 SGDLS, CDR2 YYNGEE. This CDR3 comprises 13 residues. Deletions cut 0 bases from V and 7 bases from J, with 8 bases between. A word on this clone: Its antigen remains unknown.

Broader study findings: After transplant, early declines in HvG clones were associated with peak levels of circulating GvH clones. Graft-donor T cell macrochimerism in patients accompanied high graft-versus-host to host-versus-graft clonal ratios in allografts.

The receptor comes from a human donor who received an intestinal transplant. Sample: unstimulated CD8+ T cells sorted from spleen or lymph node cells, taken before intestinal transplant. The chain has TRBV9 and TRBJ1-5; D is perhaps TRBD1 (5 bases). The CDR3 DNA reads as TGTGCCAGCAGCGTAGGACAGTCCCAGCCCCAGCATTTT. This codes for CASSVGQSQPQHF.